A single sample gave rise to the 7 T cell receptor beta chains below, sequenced in a study of T cells in women clearing cervical HPV infection. Repertoires were generated with immunoSEQ multiplex PCR, while TCRdb's copy carries only in-frame clones and drops some. The sample features 34,000 or so clones, with about 4.4% in its top ten. Input material: blood buffy coat. These receptors all stem from a woman between 18 and 70 years old with a cervical HPV16 infection that either progressed to CIN3+ or cleared (not recorded which).

As for this clone: The missing CDR3 end, 3 residues past where the read stops, is filled in from the germline J gene. The rearrangement joins TRBV2 to TRBJ1-2; 7 positions match TRBD1. The germline V gene encodes CDR1 SNHLY and CDR2 FYNNEI. The length of the CDR3 is 16 residues. CDR3 DNA (partial): TGTGCCAGCAGTGGGTTACGACCGTCGACAGGGAGGGGC. This sequence encodes CASSGLRPSTGRG. The full-length CDR3 reads as CASSGLRPSTGRGYTF.

Turning to this clone: The read finishes 3 residues shy of the CDR3 end, and the germline J gene is used to complete it. V gene TRBV5-6 combines with J gene TRBJ2-3; D call uncertain. Trimming took off 4 bases at V and 6 bases at J, with 18 bases between the two ends. The germline gives CDR1 SGHDT, CDR2 YYEEEE. The CDR3 is 15 residues long. The part of the CDR3 DNA that was read is TGTGCCAGCAGCCTCTCTTTATTTATAGGGGATACG. Translation gives CASSLSLFIGDT. The entire CDR3 reads CASSLSLFIGDTQYF.

Remarks on this clone: The read ends 3 residues before the CDR3 terminus; that terminus is restored from the germline J gene. The J gene is TRBJ2-1, the V gene TRBV6-1, with 7 bases aligning to TRBD2. This CDR3 spans 14 amino acids. Germline CDR1 and CDR2: MNHNS and SASEGT. Trimming took 1 base from V and 5 from J; bases not matched to a gene: 2. The CDR3: CASSEVGGDNEQFF. The sequenced CDR3 bases are TGTGCCAGCAGTGAAGTGGGGGGGGACAATGAG.

For this clone: From the germline J gene comes the end of the CDR3, since the read stops 3 residues before it. The rearrangement uses TRBV19 and TRBJ2-1; 13 positions match TRBD2. The CDR3 runs 15 residues. Looked up from germline, CDR1 is LNHDA and CDR2 is SQIVND (reference sequence). The ends lost 5 bases at V and 6 bases at J; junction bases unmatched: 4. CDR3 bases read: TGTGCCAGTAGTGTGACTAGCGGGGGGACCAATGAG. This gives the protein CASSVTSGGTNE. The complete CDR3 protein is CASSVTSGGTNEQFF.

With respect to this clone: The CDR3 goes on 3 residues after the read ends, and that part is filled in from the germline J gene. This chain joins TRBV30 and TRBJ1-2, with 8 positions matching TRBD1. In germline, CDR1 is GTSNPN, CDR2 SVGIG (reference sequence). The CDR3 runs 13 residues. V trimming: 2 bases; J trimming: 3 bases; junction bases outside the gene matches: 2. The sequenced CDR3 bases are TGTGCCTGGAGTTTGGACAGGGACTATGGC. It yields the protein CAWSLDRDYG. The CDR3 in its entirety is CAWSLDRDYGYTF.

A remark on this clone: The observed sequence ends 3 residues before the CDR3 terminus, with the missing tail filled in from the germline J gene. The chain joins TRBV30 to TRBJ1-1; a possible D gene is TRBD1 (5 bases). Trimming pared 0 bases from V and 5 bases from J, leaving 10 bases between. Per the germline V gene, CDR1 is GTSNPN and CDR2 is SVGIG (reference sequence). The CDR3 loop spans 13 amino acids. The CDR3 DNA, read in part, is TGTGCCTGGAGTGTACAGGCTCAAACTGAA. The encoded protein is CAWSVQAQTE. The whole CDR3 is CAWSVQAQTEAFF.

Concerning this clone itself: Read coverage stops 3 residues before the CDR3 terminus; the germline J gene supplies the remainder. This chain connects TRBV2 to TRBJ2-3; TRBD1 is a possible D gene (5 bases). This CDR3 comprises 13 residues. CDR1 is SNHLY, CDR2 FYNNEI, per germline. The CDR3 bases that were read are TGTGCCAGCAGTGAAACCAGGGAAGAGACG. Amino acids: CASSETREET. The full CDR3 is CASSETREETQYF.